This T cell receptor beta chain was sequenced in a study of Ad26.COV2.S vaccination and SARS-CoV-2 variants. Treatment here: roughly 20 received Ad26.COV2.S at low or high dose, single or two shots; several received placebo; per-sample allocation not given. Sampling happened 63 days after the first vaccine or placebo injection. After removal of 4 bases from V and 0 bases from J, the junction contained 11 bases not matched to a gene. The CDR3 extends over 19 amino acids. Germline-derived CDR1 and CDR2 are SGHNT and YENEEA. The repertoire was sequenced with immunoSEQ multiplex PCR; TCRdb's copy has only in-frame clones and lacks some. Among 350,000 to 450,000 clones listed, 83% were seen once.

The sequence derives from a person between 18 and 60 years old who received the Ad26.COV2.S COVID-19 vaccine or a placebo. V is TRBV11-3 and J is TRBJ2-7; 14 nucleotides align to TRBD2. The sample consisted of peripheral blood, taken in a trial of Ad26.COV2.S vaccine versus placebo. DNA of the CDR3: TGTGCCAGCAGCTCAGGACTAGCGGGAGGATATGTCATCTCCTACGAGCAGTACTTC. Amino acids: CASSSGLAGGYVISYEQYF.